This passage covers 30 T cell receptor beta chains from one sample sequenced in a study of CD8 T cells in Susac syndrome. RNA in amounts of about 0.45 to 1 ug was reverse transcribed with random hexamers. TCRdb independently ran MiXCR on the immunoSEQ multiplex PCR reads; one entry per CDR3 protein. Among some 260,000 distinct CDR3 sequences listed, about 85% were seen once. Input material: CD8+ T cells from PBMCs. The origin of the receptors is a human donor with multiple sclerosis.

The genes are TRBV19 and TRBJ2-7, with TRBD2 identical over 7 bases. Germline lookup yields CDR1 LNHDA and CDR2 SQIVND (reference sequence). Trimming took 5 bases from V and 1 from J; bases not matched to a gene: 11. This CDR3 is 16 amino acids long. The CDR3 here is CASSLGILAGSYEQYF. CDR3 nucleotide sequence: TGTGCCAGTAGTTTGGGGATTTTAGCGGGTTCCTACGAGCAGTACTTC.

The V gene is TRBV5-1, the J gene TRBJ1-2; the match to TRBD1 covers 7 bases. V trimming: 4 bases; J trimming: 4 bases; junction bases outside the gene matches: 7. Germline V gene lookup returns CDR1 SGHRS and CDR2 YFSETQ. This CDR3 contains 14 residues. The chain's CDR3 is CASSDDRVFYGYTF. CDR3 DNA: TGCGCCAGCAGCGATGACAGGGTTTTCTATGGCTACACCTTC.

The rearrangement links TRBV29-1 to TRBJ2-3; TRBD1 agrees at 7 bases. CDR3 length: 15 amino acids. Per germline, CDR1 SQVTM and CDR2 ANQGSEA. Trimming removed 3 bases from V and 0 bases from J; junction bases left unmatched: 6. CDR3 DNA sequence: TGCAGCGTTGAGCTACAGGGGTCTAGCACAGATACGCAGTATTTT. It translates to CSVELQGSSTDTQYF.

V and J are TRBV27 and TRBJ2-7; 11 nucleotides agree with TRBD2. V lost 6 bases to trimming and J lost 3 bases; unmatched junction nucleotides: 13. This CDR3 spans 17 amino acids. Germline V gene lookup returns CDR1 MNHEY and CDR2 SMNVEV (reference sequence). The CDR3 DNA reads as TGTGCCAGCAGCAGAGGGACTAGCGGAATTGGGGGCTACGAGCAGTACTTC. Translating it yields CASSRGTSGIGGYEQYF.

V gene TRBV5-1 combines with J gene TRBJ2-3; D uncertain. The CDR3 sequence is 14 residues long. The ends were cut back, 1 base at V and 2 bases at J, with 8 bases in the middle. In germline, CDR1 is SGHRS, CDR2 YFSETQ. CDR3 coding DNA: TGCGCCAGCAGCTTGAGGAGAGACACAGATACGCAGTATTTT. Translating gives CASSLRRDTDTQYF.

Only a few counts were recorded for this clonotype. This chain uses TRBV7-2 with TRBJ1-3, with D perhaps matching TRBD1 (6 bases). The CDR3 sequence is 15 residues long. Germline V lookup: CDR1 SGHTA, CDR2 FQGNSA. Between the trimmed V and J ends, which lost 5 bases and 0 bases, there was a span of 11 bases. The CDR3 coding sequence is TGTGCCAGCAGCGAGACAGGAATCTCTGGAAACACCATATATTTT. It is translated as CASSETGISGNTIYF.

This chain uses TRBV7-9 with TRBJ2-3; 7 bases agree with TRBD2. After removal of 11 bases from V and 6 bases from J, the junction contained 14 bases not matched to a gene. Germline loops: CDR1 SEHNR, CDR2 FQNEAQ (reference sequence). This CDR3 region has 14 residues. Here the CDR3 reads CAARPPREMDTQYF. Here the CDR3 DNA reads TGTGCCGCCCGACCCCCGCGGGAGATGGATACGCAGTATTTT.

The chain has TRBV7-3 and TRBJ2-1; 12 bases are shared with TRBD2. With 5 bases clipped from V and 4 bases from J, the junction kept 15 bases outside the gene matches. The V gene's germline CDR1 is SGHTA and CDR2 FQGTGA. The CDR3 length is 19 residues. The CDR3: CASSPVGGPSGRVYNEQFF. The CDR3 DNA is TGTGCCAGCAGCCCCGTAGGGGGGCCTAGCGGGAGGGTTTACAATGAGCAGTTCTTC. Full variable domain (rest looked up from reference TRBV7-3 and TRBJ2-1): GAGVSQTPSNKVTEKGKYVELRCDPISGHTALYWYRQSLGQGPEFLIYFQGTGAADDSGLPNDRFFAVRPEGSVSTLKIQRTERGDSAVYLCASSPVGGPSGRVYNEQFFGPGTRLTVL.

This rearrangement joins TRBV7-8 to TRBJ2-7; 8 nucleotides match TRBD2. V trimming: 5 bases; J trimming: 2 bases; junction bases outside the gene matches: 11. The CDR3 has 16 residues. Germline CDR1 and CDR2: SGHVS and FQNEAQ. In nucleotides, the CDR3 is TGTGCCAGCAGCCTACCCGGACTAGCTACCGCCTACGAGCAGTACTTC. Protein: CASSLPGLATAYEQYF.

V and J are TRBV29-1 and TRBJ2-7, with TRBD1 matching 10 bases. CDR3 length: 13 amino acids. CDR1 and CDR2 (germline): SQVTM, ANQGSEA. V dropped 7 bases and J dropped 6; count of bases not matched to a gene: 9. The CDR3 sequence is CSAGTGEDSEQYF. As DNA, the CDR3 is TGCAGCGCGGGGACAGGGGAAGATAGCGAGCAGTACTTC.

V is TRBV10-3 and J is TRBJ2-3; 7 bases fit TRBD2. The CDR3 covers 17 residues. J gave up 4 bases and V 0 bases, and 10 bases lay outside the gene matches. Germline V gene data show CDR1 as ENHRY and CDR2 as SYGVKD. CDR3 protein: CAISESVGSGVADTQYF. The CDR3 DNA sequence: TGTGCCATCAGTGAGTCGGTGGGGAGCGGGGTCGCAGATACGCAGTATTTT.

The chain carries TRBV10-2 and TRBJ2-3, with TRBD2 matching over 8 bases. The germline V gene encodes CDR1 WSHSY and CDR2 SAAADI. CDR3 size: 19 residues. The J segment lost 5 bases and the V segment lost 6 bases, leaving 22 bases of the junction unmatched. CDR3 coding DNA: TGCGCCAGCAGCCCGGGACTAGTCAGGGAGCGGGAAAGGGGAGATACGCAGTATTTT. The encoded protein is CASSPGLVRERERGDTQYF.

J is TRBJ1-1 and V is TRBV5-1, with D maybe TRBD1 (5 bases). The germline gives CDR1 SGHRS, CDR2 YFSETQ. The CDR3 spans 14 residues. Trimming stripped 6 bases from V and 4 bases from J, with 16 bases between. The CDR3 sequence is CASTLHAGGTEAFF. CDR3 DNA: TGCGCCAGCACCCTCCACGCGGGGGGCACTGAAGCTTTCTTT.

The chain has TRBV27 and TRBJ1-1; D call uncertain. The V gene's germline CDR1 is MNHEY and CDR2 SMNVEV (reference sequence). There are 14 residues in the CDR3. Trimming removed 7 bases from V and 1 base from J, with 13 bases in between. This CDR3 is CASTFTGGNTEAFF. The DNA for the CDR3 is TGTGCCAGCACTTTCACGGGAGGGAACACTGAAGCTTTCTTT.

The chain couples TRBV27 to TRBJ2-1, with D perhaps TRBD2 (6 bases). There are 14 residues in the CDR3. V was cut by 5 bases and J by 5 bases, with 13 bases left in between. CDR1 is MNHEY, CDR2 SMNVEV, per germline (reference sequence). CDR3 DNA: TGTGCCAGCAGTCACCCGGGACTTAACAATGAGCAGTTCTTC. It is translated as CASSHPGLNNEQFF.

This clonotype has just a few counts. The V call is TRBV5-6, the J call TRBJ2-7, with D hard to call. V was shortened by 0 bases and J by 6 bases, with 4 bases between the two germline ends. Germline V gene lookup returns CDR1 SGHDT and CDR2 YYEEEE. The CDR3 has 11 amino acids. The CDR3 nucleotides are TGTGCCAGCAGCTTGGGAACCGAGCAGTACTTC. Translation: CASSLGTEQYF.

V is TRBV3-1 and J is TRBJ2-2, with 7 bases matching TRBD2. The V gene end was trimmed by 1 base and the J gene end by 1 base; junction bases not matched to a gene: 3. CDR1 and CDR2 from the germline V gene are LGHDT and YNNKEL (reference sequence). This CDR3 comprises 16 residues. The CDR3 DNA reads as TGTGCCAGCAGCCAAGTATCTAGCGGGAACACCGGGGAGCTGTTTTTT. Amino acid sequence: CASSQVSSGNTGELFF.

The rearrangement uses TRBV25-1 and TRBJ2-5; 8 nucleotides align to TRBD1. Trimming removed 3 bases from V and 3 bases from J; junction bases left unmatched: 9. This CDR3 contains 16 residues. The germline CDR1 and CDR2 sequences are MGHDK and SYGVNS. CDR3 in amino acids: CASSEGPRGREETQYF. The DNA for the CDR3 is TGTGCCAGCAGTGAGGGCCCCAGGGGGCGGGAAGAGACCCAGTACTTC.

The CDR3 loop reads CASSGANSLNQPQHF. As DNA, the CDR3 is TGTGCCAGCAGCGGGGCGAACAGCCTCAATCAGCCCCAGCATTTT. This chain connects TRBV9 to TRBJ1-5; D remains unclear. Germline V lookup: CDR1 SGDLS, CDR2 YYNGEE. CDR3 size: 15 residues. Deletions cut 3 bases from V and 3 bases from J, with 13 bases between.

The gene calls are TRBV25-1 and TRBJ2-7; D call uncertain. The CDR3 runs to 13 residues. Germline assignment: CDR1 MGHDK and CDR2 SYGVNS. V shed 2 bases and J shed 3 bases, with 8 bases lying between them. In DNA form, the CDR3 reads TGTGCCAGCAGTGAACTCAATGTCTACGAGCAGTACTTC. Amino acids: CASSELNVYEQYF.

This chain connects TRBV3-1 to TRBJ2-1; TRBD2 matches 12 bases. Per germline, CDR1 LGHDT and CDR2 YNNKEL (reference sequence). CDR3 length: 16 residues. Trimming took 4 bases from V and 9 from J; bases not matched to a gene: 10. The CDR3 coding sequence is TGTGCCAGCAGCCCCTCGACTAGCGGGAGATGGTTTGAGCAGTTCTTC. It is translated as CASSPSTSGRWFEQFF.

The CDR3 protein is CASGLPGLAAQETQYF. The DNA for the CDR3 is TGTGCCAGCGGCTTACCGGGACTAGCGGCCCAAGAGACCCAGTACTTC. The V and J genes are TRBV12-3 or TRBV12-4 and TRBJ2-5, with 11 bases aligning to TRBD2. This CDR3 contains 16 residues. J was trimmed by 1 base and V by 8 bases; bases with no gene match: 9.

CDR3 nucleotide sequence: TGTGCCAGCAGCTTCCAGGGGGAGGGCTACACCTTC. It is translated as CASSFQGEGYTF. V and J are TRBV5-4 and TRBJ1-2; 7 bases agree with TRBD1. The CDR3 totals 12 residues. From germline, CDR1 is SGHNT and CDR2 YYREEE (reference sequence). The V segment lost 2 bases and the J segment 8 bases; nucleotides outside the gene matches: 3.

The V gene is TRBV12-3 or TRBV12-4, the J gene TRBJ1-1; D may be TRBD1 (5 bases). This CDR3 contains 13 residues. The germline V and J ends were trimmed by 3 bases and 6 bases, with 11 bases remaining between them. The CDR3 loop reads CASSFRRGAEAFF. The CDR3 DNA is TGTGCCAGCAGTTTTCGGCGGGGCGCTGAAGCTTTCTTT.

The rearrangement uses TRBV10-3 and TRBJ1-1; D gene uncertain. CDR1 is ENHRY and CDR2 is SYGVKD in the germline V gene. With 2 bases removed from V and 2 bases from J, the gap between germline ends came to 12 bases. This CDR3 is 15 amino acids long. CDR3 loop: CAISEVPRENTEAFF. CDR3 coding DNA: TGTGCCATCAGTGAGGTGCCCAGAGAAAACACTGAAGCTTTCTTT.

This chain connects TRBV6-1 to TRBJ1-5; unclear D gene. Germline CDR1 MNHNS, CDR2 SASEGT. Trimming took off 2 bases at V and 5 bases at J, with 10 bases between the two ends. The CDR3 is 14 residues long. DNA for the CDR3: TGTGCCAGCAGTGAATGGTCGATTTATCAGCCCCAGCATTTT. Residues: CASSEWSIYQPQHF.

In this sample, this clonotype turned up once. The chain carries TRBV2 and TRBJ2-7; D possibly corresponds to TRBD2 (6 bases). Germline CDR1 is SNHLY and CDR2 is FYNNEI. The CDR3 consists of 13 residues. V was trimmed by 10 bases and J by 0 bases, leaving 13 bases between them. This CDR3 is CATKGTDSYEQYF. CDR3 nucleotide sequence: TGTGCCACCAAAGGGACTGACTCCTACGAGCAGTACTTC.

The table lists this clonotype with a few counts. The V and J genes are TRBV7-9 and TRBJ2-3; D is uncertain. CDR1 and CDR2 (germline): SEHNR, FQNEAQ (reference sequence). V shed 6 bases and J shed 2 bases, with 9 bases lying between them. The CDR3 covers 13 residues. CDR3 coding DNA: TGTGCCAGCAGTCCCCCCTCCACAGATACGCAGTATTTT. Its protein product is CASSPPSTDTQYF.

The chain uses TRBV6-7 and TRBJ2-2, with 9 bases that match TRBD2. TRBV6-7 is known as an ORF, though its function is uncertain. Unmatched junction bases numbered 3, after V lost 4 bases and J lost 0 bases. The CDR3 runs 16 residues. The CDR3 spells CASSSRLAANTGELFF. CDR3 DNA sequence: TGTGCCAGCAGTTCGAGACTAGCGGCGAACACCGGGGAGCTGTTTTTT.

The chain has TRBV28 and TRBJ2-3; 10 nucleotides match TRBD2. From germline, CDR1 is MDHEN and CDR2 SYDVKM. The CDR3 runs 14 residues. V dropped 2 bases and J dropped 5; count of bases not matched to a gene: 1. CDR3 nucleotides: TGTGCCAGCAGTTTAAGCGGGAGGGGAGATACGCAGTATTTT. This sequence encodes CASSLSGRGDTQYF. Looking up the rest from reference TRBV28 and TRBJ2-3 gives the full variable domain: DVKVTQSSRYLVKRTGEKVFLECVQDMDHENMFWYRQDPGLGLRLIYFSYDVKMKEKGDIPEGYSVSREKKERFSLILESASTNQTSMYLCASSLSGRGDTQYFGPGTRLTVL.